This TCR beta chain was sequenced in a study of metastatic and nonmetastatic thyroid tumors. Overall study context: Repertoires of blood and of tissue (tumor or nodule) from malignant and benign thyroid patients were compared. Whole-study results and caveats: Within blood and tumor, benign nodules reportedly had significantly lower TCR beta diversity than malignant thyroid tumors did.

Patients were all untreated before their thyroid surgery. Original methodology: Construction of a distant-metastasis classifier for papillary thyroid cancer relied on CDR3 differences across clinicopathological groups. MiXCR reprocessed the PCR reads for TCRdb. The V and J calls were determined by TCRdb, not by the authors. The table has 30,000 to 35,000 clones, roughly 22% seen once; the top ten hold approximately 3%. Notes on this clone: Its target is not known. A junction end diverges from the germline sequence, so it may reflect a read error.

This CDR3 is built from 16 residues. Germline values: CDR1 LGHDT, CDR2 YNNKEL (reference sequence). Sequences were obtained from tumor tissue. The chain uses TRBV3-1 and TRBJ2-7; 7 bases align to TRBD1. The TCR originated in a male donor with papillary thyroid cancer or a benign thyroid nodule (not recorded which). Some clones in this sample may be carry-over from other donors' samples. CDR3 coding DNA: TGTGCCAGCAGACAAGAAGGAGTCAGGGGGATGGGGGAGCAGTACTTC. Amino acids: CASRQEGVRGMGEQYF.